This record covers a single TCR beta chain. Its antigen remains undetermined. Base-call qualities are not available, and no considerably larger clone is one nucleotide away. This entry is derived from a study of T-cell reconstitution after alpha-beta-depleted transplantation in children (dated by TCRdb to the mid-2010s). In the study overall: The study quantitatively tracked T-cell immune reconstitution after TCRalphabeta/CD19-depleted allogeneic hematopoietic cell transplantation in children using TCR repertoire profiling.

Unmatched junction bases come to 11, with V trimmed by 4 bases and J by 8 bases. The CDR3 runs 16 amino acids, cysteine and phenylalanine included. The DNA shown is the 48-base CDR3, in frame from base 1. In the germline V gene, CDR1 corresponds to MDHEN and CDR2 to SYDVKM. Library method: PCR. Sequenced on an Illumina HiSeq 2500. TCR libraries were prepared with molecular barcoding, using unique molecular identifiers to normalize TCRbeta repertoire quantification. The public reads were reprocessed in TCRdb via fastp at Q25 and MiXCR, keeping in-frame beta chains. Each CDR3 protein appears once, grouped with its most common genes and DNA. The sample data list about 300,000 distinct CDR3 sequences, and around 7.3% of these were observed just once. The biggest ten clones account for approximately 8.2% of the sample. Interpreted using the paper, the treatment or condition label stands for: allogeneic hematopoietic cell transplantation with graft depleted of TCRalphabeta T cells and CD19 B cells. Transplant recipients were children who received TCRalphabeta/CD19-depleted allogeneic hematopoietic cell grafts.

Study-level results and caveats: The frequencies of hyperexpanded clones fell over the following months, and after one year, T-cell counts and TCRbeta diversity were mostly attributed to newly produced T cells. About two months after transplant, the apparently early recovery of alphabetaT-cell counts reportedly depended on just several hundred clones that had expanded rapidly and came from non-depleted graft cells. The high TCRbeta diversity at day 60 in some patients was ascribed to recipient T cells and intrathymic progenitors that had survived conditioning.

The TCR originated in a female patient between 2 and 15 years old who had a stem cell transplant for Fanconi anemia, so the T cells may come from the graft donor. The material sequenced was peripheral blood, taken 360 days after TCRalphabeta/CD19-depleted stem cell transplant. Recombination linked TRBV28 to TRBJ2-1; 10 junctional bases match TRBD2. The CDR3 amino acid sequence is: CASSSTGLAHGDEQFF. DNA sequence: TGTGCCAGCAGTTCCACGGGACTAGCGCATGGCGATGAGCAGTTCTTC.